Included here is one T cell receptor (beta chain) sequence, with context. Its antigen specificity is not known. No base qualities exist here, and no much larger clone lies one base off it. The collaborating institutions used their own protocols to collect whole blood in K2EDTA tubes. For TCRbeta analysis, collaborator samples were shipped as frozen whole blood, as isolated PBMCs, or as DNA extracted from either sample type. The immunoSEQ Assay, a bias-controlled multiplex PCR, was used to amplify TCRbeta CDR3 regions from genomic DNA. Per the authors' processing: The number of nucleated cells in each sample was estimated from the amplification of reference gene primers within the assay. To quantify the absolute abundance of each unique TCRbeta CDR3 rearrangement, sequence reads were collapsed and filtered. Productive Simpson clonality was computed per sample as the square root of Simpson's diversity index over productive rearrangements. The clones in this table, taken by TCRdb from immuneACCESS, are in-frame only. Not every clone is retained; where verified, under half of the shortfall comes from an unresolved V gene, and the cause of the rest is unknown. That table supplies the V and J calls and clone size; D and trimming were determined from the DNA. In this sample the table shows about 71,000 clones, 90% of which occur a single time. The ten largest clones add up to about 5.1% of the sample.

The data stem from a study of blood T cell repertoires in COVID-19 (dated by TCRdb to about 2020). In terms of the full investigation: Samples covering the acute and convalescent phases of COVID-19 were provided by collaborators in the United States, Italy and Spain. Sample metadata almost always included a de-identified subject ID, COVID-19 status, age in years and sex. The repertoires were released in a freely available public database meant as a resource for research on the immune response to SARS-CoV-2. The material from the prospective study consisted of cDNA or gDNA derived from T cells, B-cell-depleted T cells, or PBMCs. Where HLA class I and class II types were available, the types were taken from metadata supplied by the sample provider, not from assay-based typing. The samples were drawn from the first 160 participants of the ongoing ImmuneRACE study and from 1,254 subjects provided by 6 global collaborators. The dataset comprised deeply sampled blood TCRbeta repertoires from subjects exposed to, actively infected with, or recovered from COVID-19. On the study overall, not on this receptor specifically: How much clinical and demographic metadata was included differed by source and by participant, and the metadata was provided uncurated.

Here V drops 5 bases and J drops 6 bases, and the junction holds 6 bases not matched to any gene. The germline V gene specifies MDHEN as CDR1 and SYDVKM as CDR2. Its CDR3 holds 13 amino acids, cysteine through phenylalanine. CDR3 DNA only is kept here, 39 bases in frame from base 1. This clonotype was sampled from a woman between 18 and 29 years old with acute or convalescent COVID-19. The sequenced material came from peripheral blood. Here the chain combines TRBV28 and TRBJ1-1, and TRBD1 matches 7 of the central bases. CDR3 reads: CASSRYRGSEAFF. The nucleotides are TGTGCCAGCAGTCGCTACAGGGGATCTGAAGCTTTCTTT. The full variable domain, with segments outside the CDR3 supplied by the reference TRBV28 and TRBJ1-1 proteins, appears as DVKVTQSSRYLVKRTGEKVFLECVQDMDHENMFWYRQDPGLGLRLIYFSYDVKMKEKGDIPEGYSVSREKKERFSLILESASTNQTSMYLCASSRYRGSEAFFGQGTRLTVV.